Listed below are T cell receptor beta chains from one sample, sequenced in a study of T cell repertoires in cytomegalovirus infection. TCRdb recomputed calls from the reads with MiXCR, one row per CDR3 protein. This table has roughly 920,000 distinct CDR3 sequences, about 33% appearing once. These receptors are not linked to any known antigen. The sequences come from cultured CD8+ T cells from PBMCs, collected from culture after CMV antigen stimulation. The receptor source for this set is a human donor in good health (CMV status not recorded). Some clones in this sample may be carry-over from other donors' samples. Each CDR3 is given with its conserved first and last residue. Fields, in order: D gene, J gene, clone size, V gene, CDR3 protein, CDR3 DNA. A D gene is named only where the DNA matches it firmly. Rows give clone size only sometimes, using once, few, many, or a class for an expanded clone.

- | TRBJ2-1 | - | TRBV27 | CASSPLPGGSYNEQFF | TGTGCCAGCAGTCCTCTCCCTGGGGGCTCCTACAATGAGCAGTTCTTC
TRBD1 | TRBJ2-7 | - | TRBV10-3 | CAISEPGTGEEQYF | TGTGCCATCAGTGAACCCGGGACAGGGGAAGAGCAGTACTTC
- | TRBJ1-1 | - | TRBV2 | CASSVGRKGATEAFF | TGTGCCAGCAGTGTAGGTCGAAAAGGAGCCACTGAAGCTTTCTTT
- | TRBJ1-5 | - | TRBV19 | CASRSTGKINQPQHF | TGTGCCAGTAGGTCTACAGGGAAAATCAATCAGCCCCAGCATTTT
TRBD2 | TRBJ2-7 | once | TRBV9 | CASSASGLAGDEQYF | TGTGCCAGCAGCGCTAGCGGACTAGCGGGGGACGAGCAGTACTTC
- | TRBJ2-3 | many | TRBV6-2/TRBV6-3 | CASSYVRGGTDTQYF | TGTGCCAGCAGTTACGTGAGAGGTGGTACAGATACGCAGTATTTT
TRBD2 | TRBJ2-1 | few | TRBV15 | CATSLVRAGALDNEQFF | TGTGCCACCAGCCTCGTGAGAGCGGGGGCCCTAGACAATGAGCAGTTCTTC
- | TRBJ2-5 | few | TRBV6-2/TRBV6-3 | CASNLGGPETQYF | TGTGCCAGCAACCTGGGAGGCCCAGAGACCCAGTACTTC
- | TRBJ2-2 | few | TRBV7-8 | CASSSLLQNTGELFF | TGTGCCAGCAGCTCCCTTCTACAAAACACCGGGGAGCTGTTTTTT
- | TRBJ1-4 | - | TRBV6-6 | CANRGYSTNEKLFF | TGTGCCAACCGGGGATACTCAACTAATGAAAAACTGTTTTTT
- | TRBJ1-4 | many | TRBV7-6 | CASNKGVDEKLFF | TGTGCCAGCAACAAAGGGGTAGATGAAAAACTGTTTTTT
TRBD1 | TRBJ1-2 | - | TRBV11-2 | CASSSTGTDYNYGYTF | TGTGCCAGCAGCTCGACCGGGACAGACTATAACTATGGCTACACCTTC
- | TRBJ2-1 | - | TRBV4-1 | CASSQWGYDNEQFF | TGCGCCAGCAGCCAGTGGGGGTATGACAATGAGCAGTTCTTC
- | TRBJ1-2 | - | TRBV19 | CASSIDLVPLYGYTF | TGTGCCAGTAGTATTGACCTCGTCCCCCTCTATGGCTACACCTTC
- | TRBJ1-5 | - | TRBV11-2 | CASNPRGLDQPQHF | TGTGCCAGCAATCCCAGGGGTCTGGATCAGCCCCAGCATTTT
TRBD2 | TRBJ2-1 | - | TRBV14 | CASSQDWILAGESRSGEQFF | TGTGCCAGCAGCCAAGATTGGATACTAGCGGGGGAGTCAAGGTCTGGTGAGCAGTTCTTC
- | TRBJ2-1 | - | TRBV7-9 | CASSLKSIPYNEQFF | TGTGCCAGCAGCTTAAAATCCATACCATACAATGAGCAGTTCTTC
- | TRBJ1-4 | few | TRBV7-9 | CASSRNEKLFF | TGTGCCAGCAGTAGGAATGAAAAACTGTTTTTT
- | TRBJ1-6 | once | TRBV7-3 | CASSLDSGVGSPLHF | TGTGCCAGCAGCTTGGACTCAGGGGTTGGTTCACCCCTCCACTTT
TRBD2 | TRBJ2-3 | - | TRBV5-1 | CASSLTSGLTSGDTQYF | TGCGCCAGCAGCTTGACTAGCGGGCTAACTTCCGGGGATACGCAGTATTTT
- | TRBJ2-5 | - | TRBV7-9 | CASSHPLSGLQETQYF | TGTGCCAGCAGTCATCCGCTCTCAGGGCTCCAAGAGACCCAGTACTTC
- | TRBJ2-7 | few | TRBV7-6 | CASSSTLEQYF | TGTGCCAGCAGCTCTACTCTTGAGCAGTACTTC
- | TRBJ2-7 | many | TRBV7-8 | CASSLQGTGYEQYF | TGTGCCAGCAGCTTACAGGGCACCGGGTACGAGCAGTACTTC
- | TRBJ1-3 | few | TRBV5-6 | CASSLPGNLGNTIYF | TGTGCCAGCAGCTTGCCAGGGAACCTTGGAAACACCATATATTTT
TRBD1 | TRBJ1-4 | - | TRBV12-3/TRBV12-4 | CASSWTLQGKVTEKLFF | TGTGCCAGCAGTTGGACCTTACAGGGGAAGGTCACCGAAAAACTGTTTTTT